Listed below are T cell receptor beta chains from one sample, sequenced in a study of blood T cell repertoires in COVID-19. Profiling relied on immunoSEQ multiplex PCR, and the TCRdb table lists in-frame clones only, not all of them. The data contain around 130,000 clones, about four fifths of them seen just once; the ten biggest clones take up 9.5% to 15%. The sample was peripheral blood. The receptor set was obtained from a woman between 55 and 75 years old with acute or convalescent COVID-19. The CDR3 runs from the conserved cysteine through the conserved F or W. A D gene is named only where the DNA matches it firmly. Expanded clones are given a class, and other clones once, few, many or no size at all.

d_call j_call clone_size v_call cdr3_nt cdr3_aa
TRBD2 TRBJ2-3 - TRBV19 TGTGCCAGTAGTCCCCGGACTAGCGGGGGGGCCGGAGATACGCAGTATTTT CASSPRTSGGAGDTQYF
- TRBJ1-1 - TRBV12-3/TRBV12-4 TGTGCCAGCACCTGGGGGGAGGGCACTGAAGCTTTCTTT CASTWGEGTEAFF
- TRBJ1-1 - TRBV7-9 TGTGCCAGCAGCCTATACACTGAAGCTTTCTTT CASSLYTEAFF
- TRBJ2-6 - TRBV29-1 TGCAGCGTTGGGGGGGACGGGGCCAACGTCCTGACTTTC CSVGGDGANVLTF
- TRBJ2-3 - TRBV15 TGTGCCACCAGCAGAGATCCGGGGGTCGATACGCAGTATTTT CATSRDPGVDTQYF
- TRBJ1-1 - TRBV5-1 TGCGCCAGCAGCCAAGGGGTCGGCACTGAAGCTTTCTTT CASSQGVGTEAFF
TRBD1 TRBJ1-6 - TRBV7-3 TGTGCCAGCAGCGAATCGGGACAGGCGGATTCACCCCTCCACTTT CASSESGQADSPLHF
- TRBJ1-3 - TRBV18 TGTGCCAGCTCCCCTCTCCCCGATAGCTCTGGAAACACCATATATTTT CASSPLPDSSGNTIYF
- TRBJ1-4 - TRBV30 TGTGCCTGGACAAAAGCGGGGGCGGGTAGTGAAAAACTGTTTTTT CAWTKAGAGSEKLFF
TRBD1 TRBJ1-2 - TRBV27 TGTGCCAGCAGCCCGACAGGGAGCTATGGCTACACCTTC CASSPTGSYGYTF
- TRBJ2-3 - TRBV24-1 TGTGCCACCAGTCCCGGCGGGGAAAACACAGATACGCAGTATTTT CATSPGGENTDTQYF
TRBD2 TRBJ2-1 - TRBV3-1/TRBV3-2 TGTGCCAGCAGCCCATTGACTAGCGGTTACAATGAGCAGTTCTTC CASSPLTSGYNEQFF
TRBD1 TRBJ1-2 - TRBV7-9 TGTGCCAGCAGCTCTGGGGACAGGGGATTAAACTATGGCTACACCTTC CASSSGDRGLNYGYTF
TRBD1 TRBJ1-2 once TRBV5-6 TGTGCCAGCAGCTTTCAGGGGGCAGATCGTGGCTACACCTTC CASSFQGADRGYTF
- TRBJ1-5 - TRBV7-3 TGTGCCAGCAGCTTAGAAGGGGGTGGGCCCCAGCATTTT CASSLEGGGPQHF
- TRBJ1-5 - TRBV27 TGTGCCAGCAGTTTATCAGGCGGCCATCAGCCCCAGCATTTT CASSLSGGHQPQHF
- TRBJ1-6 - TRBV6-5 TGTGCCAGCAGTTACTGGAGACTGCGGGGTTCACCCCTCCACTTT CASSYWRLRGSPLHF
- TRBJ1-1 - TRBV27 TGTGCCAGCAGTTTTTCCGGTGGAGGAAACACTGAAGCTTTCTTT CASSFSGGGNTEAFF
TRBD1 TRBJ2-3 - TRBV2 TGTGCCAGCAGGCGTCAGAGGGGGCCCACAGATACGCAGTATTTT CASRRQRGPTDTQYF
- TRBJ2-5 - TRBV6-5 TGTGCCAGCAGTTACACCGCGGGGTATCAAGAGACCCAGTACTTC CASSYTAGYQETQYF
- TRBJ2-2 many TRBV7-6 TGTGCCAGCAGCTTCGAAGCGATCGCGAACACCGGGGAGCTGTTTTTT CASSFEAIANTGELFF
- TRBJ1-1 once TRBV2 TGTGCCAGCAGTGAAGGGCAGTACACTGAAGCTTTCTTT CASSEGQYTEAFF
- TRBJ1-6 - TRBV20-1 TGCAGTGTGGACAGAGAGCCACCCCTCCACTTT CSVDREPPLHF
- TRBJ2-7 - TRBV29-1 TGCAGCGTGGAGGACAGCCAGACCTACGAGCAGTACTTC CSVEDSQTYEQYF
- TRBJ1-3 - TRBV29-1 TGCAGCGCCCTAGGGGGTAGCCCTGGAAACACCATATATTTT CSALGGSPGNTIYF